This T cell receptor (beta chain) derives from a study of lymphopenia after photon versus proton radiotherapy. Here immunoSEQ multiplex PCR was the method, and the copy in TCRdb shows in-frame clones only, minus some. This table holds 150,000 to 200,000 clones, roughly nine tenths found once. CDR3 length: 17 residues. With 0 bases removed from V and 3 bases from J, the gap between germline ends came to 15 bases. In germline, CDR1 is SGHTA, CDR2 FQGNSA. As to this clone: Its target is unknown.

Study-wide points: Oligoclonal CD8+ Temra expansion after nadir drove photon patients' diversity drop.

The J gene is TRBJ1-3, the V gene TRBV7-2; no definite D call. The clonotype originates from a man over 45 with gastric cancer. This material consisted of peripheral blood, taken from a patient treated with photon-based radiotherapy. The DNA of the CDR3 is TGTGCCAGCAGCTTAGCGGCCGACATTTTAGGTGGAAACACCATATATTTT. This translates into CASSLAADILGGNTIYF. Filled out from reference TRBV7-2 and TRBJ1-3, the complete variable domain reads GAGVSQSPSNKVTEKGKDVELRCDPISGHTALYWYRQSLGQGLEFLIYFQGNSAPDKSGLPSDRFSAERTGGSVSTLTIQRTQQEDSAVYLCASSLAADILGGNTIYFGEGSWLTVV.